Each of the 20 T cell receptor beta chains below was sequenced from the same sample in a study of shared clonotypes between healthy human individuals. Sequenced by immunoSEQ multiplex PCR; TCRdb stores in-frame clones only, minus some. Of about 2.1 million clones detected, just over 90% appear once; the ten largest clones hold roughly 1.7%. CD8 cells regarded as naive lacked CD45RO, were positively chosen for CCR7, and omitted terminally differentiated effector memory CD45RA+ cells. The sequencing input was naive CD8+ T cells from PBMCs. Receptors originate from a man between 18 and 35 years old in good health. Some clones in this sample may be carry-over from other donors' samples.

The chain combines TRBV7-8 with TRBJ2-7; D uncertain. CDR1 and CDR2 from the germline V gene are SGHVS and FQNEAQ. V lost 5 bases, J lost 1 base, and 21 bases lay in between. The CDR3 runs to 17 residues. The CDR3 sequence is CASSNPVGTGRSYEQYF. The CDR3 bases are TGTGCCAGCAGCAACCCCGTGGGCACCGGTAGGTCCTACGAGCAGTACTTC.

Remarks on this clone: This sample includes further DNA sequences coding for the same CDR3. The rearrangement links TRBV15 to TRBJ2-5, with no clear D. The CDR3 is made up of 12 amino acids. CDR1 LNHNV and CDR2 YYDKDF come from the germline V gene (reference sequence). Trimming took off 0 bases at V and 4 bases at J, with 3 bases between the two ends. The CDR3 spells CATSRDVETQYF. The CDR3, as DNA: TGTGCCACCAGCAGAGATGTAGAGACCCAGTACTTC.

The CDR3 here is CASSQDGVTSGSPLYEQYF. The CDR3, as DNA: TGCGCCAGCAGCCAAGATGGGGTAACTAGCGGGAGCCCCCTCTACGAGCAGTACTTC. The V and J genes are TRBV4-1 and TRBJ2-7; 11 bases map to TRBD2. The germline gives CDR1 MGHRA, CDR2 YSYEKL. This CDR3 is built from 19 residues. After removal of 0 bases from V and 3 bases from J, the junction contained 13 bases not matched to a gene.

This chain's CDR3 is CASSPRLAGAPNEQFF. CDR3 DNA: TGTGCCAGCAGCCCACGACTAGCGGGAGCCCCAAATGAGCAGTTCTTC. The chain joins TRBV11-2 to TRBJ2-1; 12 bases align to TRBD2. The ends lost 5 bases at V and 7 bases at J; junction bases unmatched: 9. The CDR3 extends over 16 amino acids. Germline V gene lookup returns CDR1 SGHAT and CDR2 FQNNGV.

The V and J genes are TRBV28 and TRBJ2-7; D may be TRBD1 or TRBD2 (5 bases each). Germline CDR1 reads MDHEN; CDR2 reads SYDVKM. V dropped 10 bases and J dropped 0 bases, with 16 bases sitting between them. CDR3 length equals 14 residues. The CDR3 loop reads CATRGAESSYEQYF. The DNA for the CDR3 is TGTGCCACCAGAGGGGCGGAGAGCTCCTACGAGCAGTACTTC.

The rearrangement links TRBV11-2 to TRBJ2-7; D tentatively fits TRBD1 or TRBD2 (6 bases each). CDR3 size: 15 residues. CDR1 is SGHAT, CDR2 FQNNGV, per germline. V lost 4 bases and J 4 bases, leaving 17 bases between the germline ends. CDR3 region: CASSSGVGRMYEQYF. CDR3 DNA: TGTGCCAGCAGCTCAGGGGTCGGGAGAATGTACGAGCAGTACTTC.

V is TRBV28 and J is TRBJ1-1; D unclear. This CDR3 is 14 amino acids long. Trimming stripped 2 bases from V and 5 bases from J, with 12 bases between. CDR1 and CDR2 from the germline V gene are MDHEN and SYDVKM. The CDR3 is CASSLVGSRTEAFF. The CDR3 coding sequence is TGTGCCAGCAGTTTAGTAGGGTCCAGGACTGAAGCTTTCTTT.

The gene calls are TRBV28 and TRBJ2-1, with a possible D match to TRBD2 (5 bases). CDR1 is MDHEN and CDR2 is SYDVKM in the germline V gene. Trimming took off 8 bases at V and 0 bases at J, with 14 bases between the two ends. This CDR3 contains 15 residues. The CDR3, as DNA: TGTGCCAGCTGTACTAGGGTAACCTCCTACAATGAGCAGTTCTTC. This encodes CASCTRVTSYNEQFF.

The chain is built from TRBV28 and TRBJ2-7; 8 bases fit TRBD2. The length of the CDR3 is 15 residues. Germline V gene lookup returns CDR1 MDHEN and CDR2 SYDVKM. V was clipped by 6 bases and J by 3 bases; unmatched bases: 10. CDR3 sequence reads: CASRGGREVYYEQYF. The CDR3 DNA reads TGTGCCAGCAGAGGAGGGCGGGAGGTTTACTACGAGCAGTACTTC.

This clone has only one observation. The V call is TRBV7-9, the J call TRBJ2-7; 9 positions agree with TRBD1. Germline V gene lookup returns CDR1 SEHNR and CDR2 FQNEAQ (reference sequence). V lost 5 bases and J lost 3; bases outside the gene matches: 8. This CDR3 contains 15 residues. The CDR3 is CASSGEGQGFYEQYF. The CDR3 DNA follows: TGTGCCAGCAGCGGAGAGGGACAGGGATTCTACGAGCAGTACTTC.

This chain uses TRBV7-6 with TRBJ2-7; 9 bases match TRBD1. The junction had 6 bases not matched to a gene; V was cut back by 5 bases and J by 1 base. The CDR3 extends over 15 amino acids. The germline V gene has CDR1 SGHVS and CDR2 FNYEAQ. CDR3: CASSPLGQGSYEQYF. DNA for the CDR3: TGTGCCAGCAGCCCCCTCGGACAGGGGTCCTACGAGCAGTACTTC.

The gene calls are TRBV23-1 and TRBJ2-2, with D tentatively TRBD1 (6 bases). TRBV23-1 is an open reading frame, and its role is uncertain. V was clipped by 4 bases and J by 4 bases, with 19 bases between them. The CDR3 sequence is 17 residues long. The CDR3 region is CASSPSPGAVCTGELFF. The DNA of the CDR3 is TGCGCCAGCAGTCCGTCGCCAGGGGCAGTCTGCACCGGGGAGCTGTTTTTT.

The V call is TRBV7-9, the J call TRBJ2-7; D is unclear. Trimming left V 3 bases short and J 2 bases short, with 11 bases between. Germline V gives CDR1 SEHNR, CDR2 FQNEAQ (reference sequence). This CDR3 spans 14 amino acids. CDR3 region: CASSFGFLAYEQYF. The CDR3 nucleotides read TGTGCCAGCAGCTTCGGGTTTTTAGCCTACGAGCAGTACTTC.

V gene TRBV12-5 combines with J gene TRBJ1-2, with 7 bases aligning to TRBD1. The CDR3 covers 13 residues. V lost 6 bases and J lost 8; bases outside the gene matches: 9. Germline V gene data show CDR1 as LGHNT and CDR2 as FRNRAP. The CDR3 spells CASGPLGQMGYTF. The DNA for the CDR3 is TGTGCTAGTGGGCCCCTGGGACAGATGGGCTACACCTTC.

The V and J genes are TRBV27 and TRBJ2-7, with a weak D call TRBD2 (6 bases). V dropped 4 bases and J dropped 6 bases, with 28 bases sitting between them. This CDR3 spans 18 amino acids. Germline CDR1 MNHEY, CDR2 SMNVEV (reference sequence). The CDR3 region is CASSSRDLVAGGGSEQYF. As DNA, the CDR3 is TGTGCCAGCAGTTCCCGGGACCTCGTCGCGGGTGGGGGGAGCGAGCAGTACTTC.

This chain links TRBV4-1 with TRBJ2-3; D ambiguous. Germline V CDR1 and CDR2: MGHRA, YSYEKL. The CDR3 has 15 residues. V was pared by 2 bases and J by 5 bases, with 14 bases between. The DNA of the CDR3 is TGCGCCAGCAGCCAATTCGGGCCGCCCGGAGATACGCAGTATTTT. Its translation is CASSQFGPPGDTQYF.

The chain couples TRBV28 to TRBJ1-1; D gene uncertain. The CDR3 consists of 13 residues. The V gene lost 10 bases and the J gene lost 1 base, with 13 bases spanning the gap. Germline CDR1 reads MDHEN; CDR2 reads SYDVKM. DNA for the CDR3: TGTGCCAACTCCTCGGTAGGGAACACTGAAGCTTTCTTT. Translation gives CANSSVGNTEAFF.

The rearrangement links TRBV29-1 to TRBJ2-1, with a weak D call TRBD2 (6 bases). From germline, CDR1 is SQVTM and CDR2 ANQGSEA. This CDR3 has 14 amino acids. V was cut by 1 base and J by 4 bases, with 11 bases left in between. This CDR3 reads CSVEASGRYNEQFF. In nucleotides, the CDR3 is TGCAGCGTTGAAGCGAGCGGGCGGTACAATGAGCAGTTCTTC.

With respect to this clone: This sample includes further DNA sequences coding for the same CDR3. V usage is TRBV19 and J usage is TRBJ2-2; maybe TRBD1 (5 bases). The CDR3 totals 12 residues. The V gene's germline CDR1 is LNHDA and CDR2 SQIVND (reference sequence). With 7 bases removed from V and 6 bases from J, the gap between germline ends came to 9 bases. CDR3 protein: CASTPGSGELFF. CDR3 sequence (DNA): TGTGCCAGTACCCCAGGGTCCGGGGAGCTGTTTTTT.

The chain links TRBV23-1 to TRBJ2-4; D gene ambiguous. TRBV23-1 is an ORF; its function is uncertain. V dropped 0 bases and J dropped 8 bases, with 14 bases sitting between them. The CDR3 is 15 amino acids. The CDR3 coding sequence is TGCGCCAGCAGTCAATCGTGGGATAGAATGTACATTCAGTACTTC. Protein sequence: CASSQSWDRMYIQYF.